The rows below give T cell receptor beta chains drawn from one sample of a study of graft-versus-host responses after intestinal transplantation. Method: immunoSEQ multiplex PCR; TCRdb's copy keeps in-frame clones and lacks some. There are roughly 120,000 clones in the sample; 90% to 95% occur only once, and about 0.11% lies in the top ten. For these receptors, no antigen is known. Source: unstimulated CD4+ T cells sorted from spleen or lymph node cells, taken before intestinal transplant. The receptors were gathered from a human donor who received an intestinal transplant. The CDR3 runs from the conserved cysteine through the conserved F or W. D genes are given only for firm matches. The listing skips clone size in some rows; elsewhere it reads once, few, many or a size class.

clone_size,j_call,d_call,v_call,cdr3_nt,cdr3_aa
NA,TRBJ1-1,NA,TRBV21-1,TGTGCCAGCAGCAAAGTCGGATCGGGGGAGTTAGGTACTGAAGCTTTCTTT,CASSKVGSGELGTEAFF
NA,TRBJ2-7,TRBD2,TRBV5-4,TGTGCCAGCAGCCGAGGGGGACTAGCGAGAACCTACGAGCAGTACTTC,CASSRGGLARTYEQYF
NA,TRBJ2-7,NA,TRBV2,TGTGCCAGCAGCCAGTCTTACGAGCAGTACTTC,CASSQSYEQYF
NA,TRBJ1-2,NA,TRBV10-3,TGTGCCATCAGGGAGGGACGGACCTATGGCTACACCTTC,CAIREGRTYGYTF
NA,TRBJ2-4,NA,TRBV6-5,TGTGCCAGCAGTTACTCGTACGGTAGAGGAGGCGGCATTCAGTACTTC,CASSYSYGRGGGIQYF
NA,TRBJ2-5,NA,TRBV11-2,TGTGCCAGCAGCTTACGCCGCAACCGGCAAGAGACCCAGTACTTC,CASSLRRNRQETQYF
NA,TRBJ1-1,NA,TRBV28,TGTGCCAGCAGTTTATATCCAGGGAAGTGGACTGAAGCTTTCTTT,CASSLYPGKWTEAFF
NA,TRBJ1-2,NA,TRBV6-1,TGTGCCAGCAGTTTGGACTCCTCCTATGGCTACACCTTC,CASSLDSSYGYTF
NA,TRBJ2-1,NA,TRBV10-1,TGCGCCAGCAGTGAGCGGGCAGGGCTAGAGCAGTTCTTC,CASSERAGLEQFF
NA,TRBJ2-7,NA,TRBV29-1,TGCAGCGTTGCAGTCTCCTACGAGCAGTACTTC,CSVAVSYEQYF
once,TRBJ2-1,TRBD2,TRBV18,TGTGCCAGCTCCCTCCTAGCGGGAATTTACAATGAGCAGTTCTTC,CASSLLAGIYNEQFF
once,TRBJ2-7,TRBD2,TRBV6-1,TGTGCCAGCAGTGAAGCGGGGGGGGGCTACGAGCAGTACTTC,CASSEAGGGYEQYF
NA,TRBJ2-1,NA,TRBV6-5,TGTGCCAGCAGTTATTCGCGCCTCAATGAGCAGTTCTTC,CASSYSRLNEQFF
NA,TRBJ2-1,NA,TRBV20-1,TGCAGTGCTTATCGGGTGAATGAGCAGTTCTTC,CSAYRVNEQFF
NA,TRBJ2-5,NA,TRBV2,TGTGCCAGCAGTGAAGTTAGTGGGGAGACCCAGTACTTC,CASSEVSGETQYF
NA,TRBJ1-1,NA,TRBV28,TGTGCCAGCAGCTCTTCCGGGACGGTGCGTGAAGCTTTCTTT,CASSSSGTVREAFF
NA,TRBJ1-1,NA,TRBV6-6,TGTGCCAGCAGTTACCCGGGGGCCACTGAAGCTTTCTTT,CASSYPGATEAFF
NA,TRBJ1-2,NA,TRBV28,TGTGCCAGCCGGTTACAGGGCCTCAGCTACACCTTC,CASRLQGLSYTF